One and the same sample provided the 17 T cell receptor beta chains below, sequenced in a study of radiotherapy plus CTLA-4 blockade in lung cancer. The method was immunoSEQ multiplex PCR; TCRdb's version includes in-frame clones alone and lacks a portion of them. The sample yields about 85,000 clones, 86% seen once. The starting material was peripheral blood, obtained from a patient treated with radiotherapy plus ipilimumab. Receptor source: a human donor with non-small cell lung cancer who had a partial response to radiotherapy plus ipilimumab.

The genes are TRBV5-1 and TRBJ2-1, with TRBD1 matching 7 bases. Trimming cost V 2 bases and J 8 bases; bases outside gene matches: 10. The germline V gene encodes CDR1 SGHRS and CDR2 YFSETQ. This CDR3 is 15 amino acids long. Written as DNA, the CDR3 is TGCGCCAGCAGCTTCCTGACAGGGCTGCCCCATGAGCAGTTCTTC. Translation: CASSFLTGLPHEQFF.

The V gene is TRBV5-1, the J gene TRBJ2-2; 8 bases fit TRBD2. V dropped 4 bases and J dropped 2; count of bases not matched to a gene: 7. This CDR3 contains 16 residues. The germline V gene has CDR1 SGHRS and CDR2 YFSETQ. In DNA form, the CDR3 reads TGCGCCAGCAGCCCCGGACTAGCCAGCAACACCGGGGAGCTGTTTTTT. This gives the protein CASSPGLASNTGELFF.

V usage is TRBV7-2 and J usage is TRBJ2-5, with D maybe TRBD1 (6 bases). Germline V gene lookup returns CDR1 SGHTA and CDR2 FQGNSA. Trimming shortened V by 4 bases and J by 2 bases, and 11 bases separated the two germline ends. This CDR3 comprises 14 residues. In DNA form, the CDR3 reads TGTGCCAGCAGCTCCGGGACACTACAAGAGACCCAGTACTTC. It encodes CASSSGTLQETQYF.

The V and J genes are TRBV28 and TRBJ2-7, with a possible D match to TRBD2 (6 bases). Germline CDR1 MDHEN, CDR2 SYDVKM. This CDR3 has 15 amino acids. V was pared by 2 bases and J by 1 base, with 12 bases between. DNA of the CDR3: TGTGCCAGCAGTTTACGAGGACTATTATCCTACGAGCAGTACGTC. It encodes CASSLRGLLSYEQYV.

The rearrangement joins TRBV28 to TRBJ2-5; 15 nucleotides align to TRBD2. V was pared by 6 bases and J by 4 bases, with 0 bases of the junction left unmatched. In germline, CDR1 is MDHEN, CDR2 SYDVKM. The CDR3 sequence is 14 residues long. CDR3: CASRGLAGGETQYF. Written as DNA, the CDR3 is TGTGCCAGCAGGGGACTAGCGGGAGGAGAGACCCAGTACTTC.

The gene calls are TRBV19 and TRBJ2-3; 7 positions agree with TRBD1. This CDR3 is 14 amino acids long. Germline values: CDR1 LNHDA, CDR2 SQIVND (reference sequence). J lost 0 bases, V lost 7 bases, and 4 bases had no gene match. The CDR3 protein is CASTRGQSTDTQYF. In nucleotides, the CDR3 is TGTGCCAGTACGAGGGGACAGAGCACAGATACGCAGTATTTT.

The V and J genes are TRBV28 and TRBJ2-5; 7 bases align to TRBD1. The length of the CDR3 is 14 residues. CDR1 is MDHEN and CDR2 is SYDVKM in the germline V gene. V dropped 4 bases and J dropped 5; count of bases not matched to a gene: 7. The CDR3 region is CASSSGTARETQYF. The CDR3 DNA follows: TGTGCCAGCAGTTCTGGGACAGCTCGGGAGACCCAGTACTTC.

This chain uses TRBV28 with TRBJ1-5; D unclear. Trimming took off 2 bases at V and 0 bases at J, with 11 bases between the two ends. The CDR3 runs to 16 residues. Germline assignment: CDR1 MDHEN and CDR2 SYDVKM. CDR3 sequence: CASSLEVPHSNQPQHF. The CDR3 DNA follows: TGTGCCAGCAGTTTAGAGGTCCCGCATAGCAATCAGCCCCAGCATTTT.

This clone was counted once. The V and J genes are TRBV28 and TRBJ2-2; 8 bases map to TRBD2. J lost 9 bases, V lost 3 bases, and 3 bases had no gene match. Germline V CDR1 and CDR2: MDHEN, SYDVKM. The CDR3 contains 13 residues. In DNA form, the CDR3 reads TGTGCCAGCAGTTTGGCGGGAGGCCGGGAGCTGTTTTTT. Translating it yields CASSLAGGRELFF.

The chain recombines TRBV15 with TRBJ2-5; 8 nucleotides align to TRBD1. The CDR3 is 16 amino acids. Germline CDR1 reads LNHNV; CDR2 reads YYDKDF (reference sequence). Unmatched junction bases numbered 8, after V lost 0 bases and J lost 5 bases. In DNA, the CDR3 is TGTGCCACCAGCAGAGATGGAGGCACAGGGGGTGAGACCCAGTACTTC. Encoded protein: CATSRDGGTGGETQYF.

The chain uses TRBV7-8 and TRBJ2-1; 9 bases align to TRBD2. Trimming cost V 5 bases and J 8 bases; bases outside gene matches: 7. This CDR3 is 14 amino acids long. CDR1 and CDR2 from the germline V gene are SGHVS and FQNEAQ. CDR3 amino acids: CASSPRTSVHEQFF. As DNA, the CDR3 is TGTGCCAGCAGCCCGAGGACTAGCGTCCATGAGCAGTTCTTC. Looking up the rest from reference TRBV7-8 and TRBJ2-1 gives the full variable domain: GAGVSQSPRYKVAKRGQDVALRCDPISGHVSLFWYQQALGQGPEFLTYFQNEAQLDKSGLPSDRFFAERPEGSVSTLKIQRTQQEDSAVYLCASSPRTSVHEQFFGPGTRLTVL.

This sequence joins TRBV5-1 and TRBJ2-7, with TRBD1 matching over 9 bases. The junction had 4 bases not matched to a gene; V was cut back by 3 bases and J by 3 bases. This CDR3 is 14 amino acids long. Germline CDR1 reads SGHRS; CDR2 reads YFSETQ. The CDR3 region is CASSSGQGIYEQYF. CDR3 sequence (DNA): TGCGCCAGCAGCTCCGGACAGGGGATCTACGAGCAGTACTTC.

The chain joins TRBV5-1 to TRBJ2-7; possible D gene TRBD1, 6 bases. CDR1 SGHRS and CDR2 YFSETQ come from the germline V gene. The CDR3 runs 12 residues. V was cut by 4 bases and J by 3 bases, with 8 bases left in between. In DNA, the CDR3 is TGCGCCAGCAGCACGACAGGCTACGAGCAGTACTTC. Translation: CASSTTGYEQYF.

The V gene is TRBV30, the J gene TRBJ1-5, with D maybe TRBD1 (5 bases). The CDR3 has 16 residues. Trimming took 3 bases from V and 0 from J, leaving 15 bases between them. The germline V gene encodes CDR1 GTSNPN and CDR2 SVGIG (reference sequence). This chain's CDR3 is CAWSAGHAYSNQPQHF. The CDR3 DNA reads as TGTGCCTGGAGCGCCGGACACGCCTATAGCAATCAGCCCCAGCATTTT.

V and J are TRBV9 and TRBJ2-5; 9 bases agree with TRBD2. Per germline, CDR1 SGDLS and CDR2 YYNGEE. The CDR3 totals 15 residues. After removal of 0 bases from V and 5 bases from J, the junction contained 5 bases not matched to a gene. This CDR3 reads CASSVVSGGGETQYF. The CDR3 region has the DNA TGTGCCAGCAGCGTAGTTAGCGGGGGAGGGGAGACCCAGTACTTC.

V gene TRBV28 combines with J gene TRBJ1-1; no clear D gene. V was clipped by 1 base and J by 5 bases, with 5 bases between them. Germline V gene data show CDR1 as MDHEN and CDR2 as SYDVKM. The CDR3 sequence is 12 residues long. In DNA form, the CDR3 reads TGTGCCAGCAGTTTATTTTCAACTGAAGCTTTCTTT. Encoded protein: CASSLFSTEAFF.

The chain has TRBV28 and TRBJ1-5; 12 bases map to TRBD1. The germline V gene has CDR1 MDHEN and CDR2 SYDVKM. This CDR3 contains 17 residues. The ends lost 1 base at V and 6 bases at J; junction bases unmatched: 7. CDR3 region: CASSLLRGQGARQPQHF. The CDR3 nucleotides read TGTGCCAGCAGTTTATTGCGGGGACAGGGGGCGCGTCAGCCCCAGCATTTT.